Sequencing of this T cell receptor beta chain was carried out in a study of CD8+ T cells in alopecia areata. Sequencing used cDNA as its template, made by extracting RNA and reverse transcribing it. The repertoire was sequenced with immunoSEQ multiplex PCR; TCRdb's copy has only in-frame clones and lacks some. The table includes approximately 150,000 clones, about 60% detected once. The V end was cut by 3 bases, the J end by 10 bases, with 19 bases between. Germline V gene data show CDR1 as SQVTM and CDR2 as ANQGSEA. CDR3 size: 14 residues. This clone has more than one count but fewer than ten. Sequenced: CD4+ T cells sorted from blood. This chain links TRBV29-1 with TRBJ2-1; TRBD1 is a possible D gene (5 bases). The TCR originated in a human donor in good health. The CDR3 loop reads CSVERQTALREQFF. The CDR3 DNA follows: TGCAGCGTTGAGAGACAGACAGCATTGAGGGAGCAGTTCTTC.